These T cell receptor beta chains were read from a single sample in a study of CD8 T cells in ankylosing spondylitis. MiXCR was run by TCRdb on the 5' RACE reads, yielding one entry per CDR3 protein. Of some 150,000 distinct CDR3 sequences listed, around two fifths are singletons. Specimen: synovial fluid, either unsorted or a sorted T cell fraction (not recorded which). Receptor source: a male donor with ankylosing spondylitis. Both conserved end residues are part of each CDR3. A D gene is named only where the DNA matches it firmly. Size is omitted from some rows. Given values are once, few, many or a class for expanded clones.

.	TRBV28	.	TRBJ2-1	TGTGCCAGCAGTTTAGGGGGGAAATATGAGCAGTTCTTC	CASSLGGKYEQFF
TRBD1	TRBV2	.	TRBJ2-6	TGTGCCAGCAGTCGATCAGGGGGCTCTGGGGCCAACGTCCTGACTTTC	CASSRSGGSGANVLTF
.	TRBV6-6	few	TRBJ2-3	TGTGCCAGCAGCTCGAGCGAGGCGGGTACGCAGTATTTT	CASSSSEAGTQYF
.	TRBV5-1	.	TRBJ1-4	TGCGCCAGCAGCCTGCGGTATACAGCCTGGGGAGATGGAAAACTGTTTTTT	CASSLRYTAWGDGKLFF
.	TRBV4-1	.	TRBJ2-1	TGCGCCAGCAGCCAAGTGTCTACTACCTACTACAATGAGCAGTTCTTC	CASSQVSTTYYNEQFF
.	TRBV14	.	TRBJ2-3	TGTGCCAGCAGCCAAGATGTCCTCTGGAGCACAGATACGCAGTATTTT	CASSQDVLWSTDTQYF
.	TRBV4-2	many	TRBJ2-6	TGTGCCAGCAGCCAAGACTGGAGCTCTGGGGCCAACGTCCTGACTTTC	CASSQDWSSGANVLTF
TRBD1	TRBV4-3	.	TRBJ1-1	TGCGCCAGCAGCCAAGATACAGGGGTGAACACTGAAGCTTTCTTT	CASSQDTGVNTEAFF
.	TRBV29-1	few	TRBJ2-3	TGCAGCGCCCCAGACACAGGCGGGCCCTCAGATACGCAGTATTTT	CSAPDTGGPSDTQYF
TRBD2	TRBV15	.	TRBJ2-1	TGTGCCACCAGCAGTGCGGGAGGGCAAAATGAGCAGTTCTTC	CATSSAGGQNEQFF
TRBD1	TRBV4-1	.	TRBJ2-3	TGCGCCAGCAGCCCTAAGGACAGGGCGACAGATACGCAGTATTTT	CASSPKDRATDTQYF
.	TRBV20-1	few	TRBJ2-3	TGCAGTGCTAGAACCCCGGGAGCCAGGGATACGCAGTATTTT	CSARTPGARDTQYF
.	TRBV2	.	TRBJ2-7	TGTGCCAGCAGGGGCTTTTCGAACGGCTACGAGCAGTACTTC	CASRGFSNGYEQYF
TRBD1	TRBV12-3/TRBV12-4	many	TRBJ2-1	TGTGCCAGCAGTTTTTCGCAGGGGGCTTACAATGAGCAGTTCTTC	CASSFSQGAYNEQFF